These T cell receptor beta chains were read from a single sample in a study of T cell responses to AZD1222 COVID-19 vaccine. Sequencing was performed with immunoSEQ multiplex PCR; in TCRdb, only in-frame clones are kept and a portion is missing. The sample includes approximately 80,000 clones, roughly 85% of them seen just once. Sequenced material: peripheral blood, taken 28 days after the second AZD1222 dose. These receptors were taken from an adult who received the AZD1222 COVID-19 vaccine. The CDR3 runs from the conserved cysteine through the conserved F or W. D genes are given only for firm matches. A row's size may be missing; if present it is once, few, many or a size class.

D gene: -
clone size: -
V gene: TRBV10-2
J gene: TRBJ1-4
CDR3 length: 14
CDR3 protein: CASSAYSYGEKLFF
CDR3 DNA: TGCGCCAGCAGTGCATACAGTTATGGAGAAAAACTGTTTTTT

D gene: -
clone size: -
V gene: TRBV27
J gene: TRBJ1-1
CDR3 length: 17
CDR3 protein: CASSSTPGGGSWTEAFF
CDR3 DNA: TGTGCCAGCAGTTCCACTCCAGGAGGGGGTAGTTGGACTGAAGCTTTCTTT

D gene: -
clone size: -
V gene: TRBV5-1
J gene: TRBJ2-6
CDR3 length: 17
CDR3 protein: CASSLDYGSSGANVLTF
CDR3 DNA: TGCGCCAGCAGCCTGGATTATGGAAGCTCTGGGGCCAACGTCCTGACTTTC

D gene: -
clone size: many
V gene: TRBV4-1
J gene: TRBJ1-5
CDR3 length: 15
CDR3 protein: CASSQVGAGNQPQHF
CDR3 DNA: TGCGCCAGCAGCCAAGTGGGGGCAGGGAATCAGCCCCAGCATTTT

D gene: TRBD1
clone size: -
V gene: TRBV18
J gene: TRBJ1-1
CDR3 length: 14
CDR3 protein: CASSLTGRGTEAFF
CDR3 DNA: TGTGCCAGCTCACTGACAGGGAGAGGCACTGAAGCTTTCTTT

D gene: -
clone size: -
V gene: TRBV6-1
J gene: TRBJ1-2
CDR3 length: 14
CDR3 protein: CASSELEGLGGYTF
CDR3 DNA: TGTGCCAGCAGTGAGTTAGAGGGATTAGGTGGCTACACCTTC

D gene: -
clone size: -
V gene: TRBV21-1
J gene: TRBJ2-5
CDR3 length: 17
CDR3 protein: CASSTPGQGRGEETQYF
CDR3 DNA: TGTGCCAGCAGCACACCGGGACAGGGGAGGGGAGAAGAGACCCAGTACTTC

D gene: -
clone size: -
V gene: TRBV6-5
J gene: TRBJ2-1
CDR3 length: 14
CDR3 protein: CASSYSPGAIEQFF
CDR3 DNA: TGTGCCAGCAGTTACTCACCGGGGGCGATTGAGCAGTTCTTC

D gene: TRBD2
clone size: -
V gene: TRBV15
J gene: TRBJ2-4
CDR3 length: 14
CDR3 protein: CATSRDFGGNIQYF
CDR3 DNA: TGTGCCACCAGCAGAGATTTCGGGGGGAACATTCAGTACTTC

D gene: -
clone size: -
V gene: TRBV10-1
J gene: TRBJ1-4
CDR3 length: 17
CDR3 protein: CAAVSPRTASTNEKLFF
CDR3 DNA: TGCGCAGCAGTGAGCCCGAGGACAGCATCTACTAATGAAAAACTGTTTTTT

D gene: -
clone size: -
V gene: TRBV7-4
J gene: TRBJ2-1
CDR3 length: 12
CDR3 protein: CASSLYLDEQFF
CDR3 DNA: TGTGCCAGCAGCTTATATCTGGATGAGCAGTTCTTC

D gene: TRBD1
clone size: -
V gene: TRBV4-2
J gene: TRBJ1-2
CDR3 length: 13
CDR3 protein: CASSTGALGGYTF
CDR3 DNA: TGTGCCAGTTCGACAGGGGCCCTGGGTGGCTACACCTTC

D gene: -
clone size: -
V gene: TRBV4-1
J gene: TRBJ2-7
CDR3 length: 17
CDR3 protein: CASSQGTGRKYSYEQYF
CDR3 DNA: TGCGCCAGCAGCCAAGGAACAGGGCGTAAGTACTCCTACGAGCAGTACTTC

D gene: -
clone size: -
V gene: TRBV7-9
J gene: TRBJ1-4
CDR3 length: 14
CDR3 protein: CASSYRTTAGELFF
CDR3 DNA: TGTGCCAGCAGCTACCGAACCACAGCGGGTGAACTGTTTTTT

D gene: TRBD1
clone size: -
V gene: TRBV19
J gene: TRBJ2-7
CDR3 length: 13
CDR3 protein: CASSAQGVHEQYF
CDR3 DNA: TGTGCCAGTAGTGCTCAGGGGGTCCACGAGCAGTACTTC

D gene: -
clone size: once
V gene: TRBV9
J gene: TRBJ2-3
CDR3 length: 15
CDR3 protein: CASCRGGGLTDTQYF
CDR3 DNA: TGTGCCAGTTGTCGAGGCGGGGGCCTCACAGATACGCAGTATTTT

D gene: -
clone size: -
V gene: TRBV5-1
J gene: TRBJ2-1
CDR3 length: 14
CDR3 protein: CASRLSGWDNEQFF
CDR3 DNA: TGCGCCAGCAGGTTGAGCGGGTGGGACAATGAGCAGTTCTTC

D gene: TRBD2
clone size: -
V gene: TRBV18
J gene: TRBJ2-5
CDR3 length: 21
CDR3 protein: CASSPPAGTRRTGSKVETQYF
CDR3 DNA: TGTGCCAGCTCACCCCCTGCCGGGACTAGAAGAACTGGATCAAAGGTAGAGACCCAGTACTTC

D gene: -
clone size: -
V gene: TRBV7-2
J gene: TRBJ2-2
CDR3 length: 14
CDR3 protein: CASSLRSNTGELFF
CDR3 DNA: TGTGCCAGCAGCTTACGATCGAACACCGGGGAGCTGTTTTTT

D gene: TRBD1
clone size: -
V gene: TRBV2
J gene: TRBJ1-5
CDR3 length: 14
CDR3 protein: CASGVGQGHQPQHF
CDR3 DNA: TGTGCCAGCGGCGTAGGACAGGGCCATCAGCCCCAGCATTTT

D gene: TRBD1
clone size: once
V gene: TRBV2
J gene: TRBJ1-5
CDR3 length: 15
CDR3 protein: CASRGTGGDNQPQHF
CDR3 DNA: TGTGCCAGCAGGGGGACAGGGGGCGACAATCAGCCCCAGCATTTT

D gene: TRBD2
clone size: -
V gene: TRBV7-9
J gene: TRBJ2-3
CDR3 length: 14
CDR3 protein: CAGSLTSATDTQYF
CDR3 DNA: TGTGCCGGCAGCTTGACTAGCGCAACAGATACGCAGTATTTT

D gene: -
clone size: medium-sized
V gene: TRBV28
J gene: TRBJ1-6
CDR3 length: 17
CDR3 protein: CASSWTIPFSYNSPLHF
CDR3 DNA: TGTGCCAGCAGTTGGACCATTCCGTTCTCCTATAATTCACCCCTCCACTTT

D gene: -
clone size: -
V gene: TRBV5-5
J gene: TRBJ2-7
CDR3 length: 14
CDR3 protein: CASSPVGSSYEQYF
CDR3 DNA: TGTGCCAGCAGCCCCGTTGGCTCGAGCTACGAGCAGTACTTC

D gene: -
clone size: -
V gene: TRBV12-3/TRBV12-4
J gene: TRBJ2-2
CDR3 length: 12
CDR3 protein: CASTQAGGELFF
CDR3 DNA: TGTGCCAGCACCCAGGCGGGGGGGGAGCTGTTTTTT

D gene: -
clone size: -
V gene: TRBV7-9
J gene: TRBJ2-3
CDR3 length: 13
CDR3 protein: CASSFTFGAYQYF
CDR3 DNA: TGTGCCAGCAGTTTCACGTTCGGCGCCTACCAGTATTTT

D gene: -
clone size: -
V gene: TRBV7-9
J gene: TRBJ1-2
CDR3 length: 17
CDR3 protein: CASSLVHMRGAHHGYTF
CDR3 DNA: TGTGCCAGCAGCTTAGTTCATATGCGGGGGGCGCATCATGGCTACACCTTC

D gene: TRBD1
clone size: -
V gene: TRBV19
J gene: TRBJ2-2
CDR3 length: 15
CDR3 protein: CASSKGTGTTGELFF
CDR3 DNA: TGTGCCAGTAGTAAGGGGACAGGGACCACCGGGGAGCTGTTTTTT

D gene: -
clone size: -
V gene: TRBV12-3/TRBV12-4
J gene: TRBJ2-2
CDR3 length: 12
CDR3 protein: CASSRRPGELFF
CDR3 DNA: TGTGCCAGCAGTCGACGTCCCGGGGAGCTGTTTTTT

D gene: -
clone size: once
V gene: TRBV10-2
J gene: TRBJ1-5
CDR3 length: 13
CDR3 protein: CASSPNSNQPQHF
CDR3 DNA: TGCGCCAGCAGCCCCAATAGCAATCAGCCCCAGCATTTT

D gene: -
clone size: -
V gene: TRBV5-5
J gene: TRBJ2-1
CDR3 length: 13
CDR3 protein: CASSLPTGNEQFF
CDR3 DNA: TGTGCCAGCAGCCTGCCGACAGGCAATGAGCAGTTCTTC

D gene: -
clone size: -
V gene: TRBV10-3
J gene: TRBJ2-7
CDR3 length: 14
CDR3 protein: CAISESTALYEQYF
CDR3 DNA: TGTGCCATCAGTGAGTCGACAGCCCTCTACGAGCAGTACTTC

D gene: TRBD1
clone size: -
V gene: TRBV28
J gene: TRBJ1-2
CDR3 length: 17
CDR3 protein: CASSSRTGGAFNYGYTF
CDR3 DNA: TGTGCCAGCAGCTCCAGGACAGGGGGTGCCTTTAACTATGGCTACACCTTC

D gene: TRBD2
clone size: -
V gene: TRBV5-1
J gene: TRBJ2-3
CDR3 length: 15
CDR3 protein: CASSLAGANTDTQYF
CDR3 DNA: TGCGCCAGCAGCCTAGCGGGGGCTAACACAGATACGCAGTATTTT

D gene: TRBD1
clone size: -
V gene: TRBV5-6
J gene: TRBJ2-7
CDR3 length: 14
CDR3 protein: CASSFGQGLYEQYF
CDR3 DNA: TGTGCCAGCAGCTTTGGACAGGGCCTCTACGAGCAGTACTTC

D gene: -
clone size: -
V gene: TRBV19
J gene: TRBJ1-5
CDR3 length: 13
CDR3 protein: CASSILGNQPQHF
CDR3 DNA: TGTGCCAGTAGTATCTTGGGCAATCAGCCCCAGCATTTT

D gene: TRBD1
clone size: -
V gene: TRBV29-1
J gene: TRBJ2-3
CDR3 length: 14
CDR3 protein: CSVDGTGNVNTQYF
CDR3 DNA: TGCAGCGTTGATGGGACAGGGAACGTTAATACGCAGTATTTT

D gene: TRBD1
clone size: -
V gene: TRBV3-1/TRBV3-2
J gene: TRBJ2-5
CDR3 length: 14
CDR3 protein: CASSQGQGGETQYF
CDR3 DNA: TGTGCCAGCAGCCAGGGACAGGGCGGGGAGACCCAGTACTTC

D gene: -
clone size: -
V gene: TRBV11-2
J gene: TRBJ1-5
CDR3 length: 15
CDR3 protein: CASSPGPISNQPQHF
CDR3 DNA: TGTGCCAGCAGCCCTGGTCCGATATCAAATCAGCCCCAGCATTTT

D gene: -
clone size: few
V gene: TRBV7-9
J gene: TRBJ1-2
CDR3 length: 10
CDR3 protein: CASSRLGYTF
CDR3 DNA: TGTGCCAGCAGCAGGCTGGGCTACACCTTC

D gene: TRBD2
clone size: -
V gene: TRBV11-2
J gene: TRBJ2-1
CDR3 length: 19
CDR3 protein: CASSLRLAGGYSQLDEQFF
CDR3 DNA: TGTGCCAGCAGCTTAAGACTAGCGGGGGGGTACAGTCAGTTGGATGAGCAGTTCTTC

D gene: -
clone size: -
V gene: TRBV6-5
J gene: TRBJ2-7
CDR3 length: 13
CDR3 protein: CASSYRRGYEQYF
CDR3 DNA: TGTGCCAGCAGTTATAGGCGGGGCTACGAGCAGTACTTC

D gene: -
clone size: once
V gene: TRBV6-5
J gene: TRBJ1-2
CDR3 length: 13
CDR3 protein: CASSYAGAEGYTF
CDR3 DNA: TGTGCCAGCAGTTATGCGGGGGCGGAGGGCTACACCTTC

D gene: -
clone size: -
V gene: TRBV20-1
J gene: TRBJ2-2
CDR3 length: 12
CDR3 protein: CSASLNTGELFF
CDR3 DNA: TGCAGTGCTAGTCTGAACACCGGGGAGCTGTTTTTT

D gene: -
clone size: -
V gene: TRBV7-6
J gene: TRBJ2-5
CDR3 length: 15
CDR3 protein: CASSSNSGTQETQYF
CDR3 DNA: TGTGCCAGCAGCTCAAATAGCGGAACCCAAGAGACCCAGTACTTC

D gene: -
clone size: -
V gene: TRBV6-5
J gene: TRBJ2-3
CDR3 length: 13
CDR3 protein: CASTLGLADTQYF
CDR3 DNA: TGTGCCAGCACTCTAGGTTTGGCAGATACGCAGTATTTT

D gene: -
clone size: once
V gene: TRBV5-5
J gene: TRBJ1-4
CDR3 length: 12
CDR3 protein: CASSLIGEKLFF
CDR3 DNA: TGTGCCAGCAGCTTGATTGGGGAAAAACTGTTTTTT

D gene: -
clone size: -
V gene: TRBV5-8
J gene: TRBJ1-3
CDR3 length: 16
CDR3 protein: CASSLGLASSGNTIYF
CDR3 DNA: TGTGCCAGCAGCTTGGGGTTAGCCTCCTCTGGAAACACCATATATTTT

D gene: TRBD1
clone size: once
V gene: TRBV28
J gene: TRBJ1-1
CDR3 length: 14
CDR3 protein: CASHVQGISTEAFF
CDR3 DNA: TGTGCCAGCCATGTACAGGGGATATCAACTGAAGCTTTCTTT

D gene: TRBD1
clone size: -
V gene: TRBV7-9
J gene: TRBJ1-2
CDR3 length: 15
CDR3 protein: CASSPGQGTNYGYTF
CDR3 DNA: TGTGCCAGCAGCCCGGGACAGGGGACTAACTATGGCTACACCTTC

D gene: TRBD1
clone size: few
V gene: TRBV7-2
J gene: TRBJ2-1
CDR3 length: 14
CDR3 protein: CASRRDRNYNEQFF
CDR3 DNA: TGTGCCAGCAGAAGGGACAGGAACTACAATGAGCAGTTCTTC

D gene: -
clone size: once
V gene: TRBV19
J gene: TRBJ2-7
CDR3 length: 15
CDR3 protein: CASSQGTALIYEQYF
CDR3 DNA: TGTGCCAGTAGCCAGGGGACGGCCCTGATCTACGAGCAGTACTTC

D gene: -
clone size: -
V gene: TRBV20-1
J gene: TRBJ2-5
CDR3 length: 16
CDR3 protein: CSASRGGAWTKETQYF
CDR3 DNA: TGCAGTGCTAGTAGAGGGGGCGCATGGACTAAAGAGACCCAGTACTTC

D gene: TRBD1
clone size: once
V gene: TRBV5-1
J gene: TRBJ1-2
CDR3 length: 15
CDR3 protein: CASSLVGTGGNGYTF
CDR3 DNA: TGCGCCAGCAGCTTGGTCGGGACAGGGGGCAATGGCTACACCTTC

D gene: -
clone size: -
V gene: TRBV5-5
J gene: TRBJ1-5
CDR3 length: 16
CDR3 protein: CASSPRGGQTDQPQHF
CDR3 DNA: TGTGCCAGCAGCCCCCGAGGGGGGCAAACAGATCAGCCCCAGCATTTT